This TCR beta chain comes out of a study of cytomegalovirus exposure and HLA in healthy donors. Study-wide background: The roughly 110 validation repertoires used the same platform as the roughly 700 first-cohort repertoires (as reported by a later analysis). Study conclusions and caveats: Cytomegalovirus status, reportedly, was diagnosed with high specificity and sensitivity by the classifier.

V shed 5 bases and J 0 bases; nucleotides not matched to a gene: 10. Germline V CDR1 and CDR2: SGHNT, YYREEE (reference sequence). The CDR3 loop spans 16 amino acids. About this clone: Its antigen is as yet unknown.

The protocol was immunoSEQ multiplex PCR, while the TCRdb copy is restricted to in-frame clones and leaves out a portion. The data hold about 160,000 clones, with less than 90% observed a single time. The receptor was derived from a woman in her 30s in good health and CMV-seronegative. The chain joins TRBV5-4 to TRBJ1-1; 7 bases align to TRBD1. The sample taken for sequencing was PBMCs. The CDR3 DNA is TGTGCCAGCAGGTGGGGCAACGGACAGGTGAACACTGAAGCTTTCTTT. Translating it yields CASRWGNGQVNTEAFF.